These 6 T cell receptor beta chains were all obtained from the same sample, sequenced in a study of T cells in Graves' hyperthyroidism and ophthalmopathy (dated by TCRdb to the late 2010s). Library creation used multiplex PCR. Reads for this sample came from an Illumina HiSeq 2000. Amplification of TCR beta CDR3 regions was carried out from RNA transcripts. The TCR CDR3 was subjected to a first round of RT-PCR using the HTBI primer set and the Qiagen OneStep RT-PCR kit. The public reads were quality trimmed at Q25 with fastp and then assembled into clones with MiXCR by TCRdb, keeping productive beta chains. Identical CDR3 proteins give one entry, which carries the most common genes and DNA. This sample is represented by a few hundred thousand distinct CDR3 sequences; about 15% of them were singletons. The ten largest clones represent roughly a sixth of the sample. Input material: blood. The receptors stem from a woman aged 18-29 years with Graves' ophthalmopathy.

Many counts were recorded for this clonotype. This chain links TRBV28 with TRBJ2-1; TRBD2 matches at 13 bases. Germline CDR1 is MDHEN and CDR2 is SYDVKM. Trimming took 5 bases from V and 6 from J; bases not matched to a gene: 19. The length of the CDR3 is 20 residues. CDR3 DNA sequence: TGTGCCAGCAGTCTACTACCCGACATCATACTAGCGGGGGGGAGCAATGAGCAGTTCTTC. Encoded protein: CASSLLPDIILAGGSNEQFF.

This clonotype was seen a few times. A read error may be the cause here, since a much bigger clone is one base away. The V call is TRBV11-1, the J call TRBJ1-1; D ambiguous. Germline CDR1 and CDR2: SGHAT and FQDESV (reference sequence). The CDR3 has 13 amino acids. CDR3 bases: TGTGCCGGCAGCTTAGCGGAGGAAACTGAAGCTTTCTTT. Its translation: CAGSLAEETEAFF.

This clonotype appeared many times. The rearrangement uses TRBV27 and TRBJ2-5; TRBD2 aligns across 16 bases. Looked up from germline, CDR1 is MNHEY and CDR2 is SMNVEV (reference sequence). The CDR3 length is 21 residues. V lost 6 bases to trimming and J lost 4 bases; unmatched junction nucleotides: 20. The DNA for the CDR3 is TGTGCCAGCAGGCCCTCCGGGACTAGCGGGAGGGCCTTAGTAAGTAGAGAGACCCAGTACTTC. The encoded protein is CASRPSGTSGRALVSRETQYF.

The CDR3 DNA reads TGTGCCAGCAGCGTCACGTTTAGCCCGACAGGTCGGCCTGACAATGAGCAGTTCTTC. Its translation is CASSVTFSPTGRPDNEQFF. This chain connects TRBV3-1 to TRBJ2-1; a possible D gene is TRBD1 (6 bases). The CDR3 has 19 amino acids. CDR1 is LGHDT and CDR2 is YNNKEL in the germline V gene (reference sequence). Trimming stripped 5 bases from V and 5 bases from J, with 28 bases between.

The chain recombines TRBV3-1 with TRBJ1-1; 7 bases match TRBD1. The length of the CDR3 is 15 residues. Per the germline V gene, CDR1 is LGHDT and CDR2 is YNNKEL (reference sequence). Trimming took 6 bases from V and 9 from J; bases not matched to a gene: 16. Here the CDR3 DNA reads TGTGCCAGCAGACCCTCCGACAGGGAATCTAAGCAAGCTTTCTTT. It yields the protein CASRPSDRESKQAFF.

This clonotype was seen at least ten times. The chain couples TRBV12-3 or TRBV12-4 to TRBJ2-4, with unresolved D. The V end lost 5 bases, the J end lost 8 bases, and 16 bases lay between the germline ends. This CDR3 is built from 14 residues. CDR3 in DNA: TGTGCCAGCAGTAAGACCCCGGTGGTAGACATTCAGTACTTC. Translation gives CASSKTPVVDIQYF.